This T cell receptor beta chain was sequenced for a study of response to subunit inactivated influenza vaccine (dated by TCRdb to 2016 to 2019). General notes on the study: The study used deep quantitative T cell receptor repertoire profiling to track responses to a trivalent subunit inactivated influenza vaccine.

This clonotype was detected a few times. Its antigen is currently not known. No clone much larger than this one lies a single base away; base qualities are absent. Study-level results and caveats: The authors proposed that each seasonal influenza vaccination may bring in only a limited number of new T cells.

Libraries were made using RT-PCR. Sequencing relied on an Illumina HiSeq 2500. TCRdb applied fastp at Q25 and MiXCR to the public reads, then kept only in-frame beta chains. Rows with a matching CDR3 protein are joined into one entry that keeps the most common DNA and genes. A total of about 700,000 distinct CDR3 sequences appear in this sample, roughly 14% of them only once. Around 6.5% of the sample lies in the top ten. The material was PBMCs from blood, obtained 14 days before vaccination. This receptor was identified in a man aged 50 to 59 who received an inactivated influenza vaccine. Donor details come from another sample of the same person, matched by shared clones.

This receptor carries the CDR3 CASSYFSLSGLYEQYF. The base sequence is TGTGCCAGCAGTTACTTCTCCCTCAGCGGACTTTACGAGCAGTACTTC. This sequence uses TRBV6-5 and TRBJ2-7; the D region possibly corresponds to TRBD2 (5 bases align). The germline V gene encodes CDR1 MNHEY and CDR2 SVGAGI. There are 16 amino acids in the CDR3, from cysteine to phenylalanine inclusive. The retained sequence is limited to the CDR3, 48 bases, with the frame set at the first base. V drops 1 base and J drops 4 bases, leaving 17 bases in between.